This T cell receptor beta chain was found in a study of T cell responses to AZD1222 COVID-19 vaccine. General study findings and limits: Researchers took repertoire samples only after the peak T cell response had come. At baseline, just a handful of AZD1222 recipients tested seropositive. White British donors predominated, females outnumbered males, and clonal diversity was possibly underestimated. CD4 TCRs covered the whole spike, strongest at regions 160-218 and 743-854.

Germline CDR1 SQVTM, CDR2 ANQGSEA. The V and J ends lost 7 bases and 2 bases respectively, with 17 bases between them. The CDR3 runs 14 residues. Using immunoSEQ multiplex PCR, the repertoire was profiled, and TCRdb retains in-frame clones only, with some absent. The listing records around 140,000 clones. Remarks on this clone: Its antigen is not known.

Sequenced input: peripheral blood. This chain connects TRBV29-1 to TRBJ2-5, with D possibly TRBD1 on 5 matching bases. The sequence was collected from an adult in good health. CDR3 nucleotide sequence: TGCAGCGGTCGAGCCCAGGGAAGACAAGAGACCCAGTACTTC. Encoded protein: CSGRAQGRQETQYF.